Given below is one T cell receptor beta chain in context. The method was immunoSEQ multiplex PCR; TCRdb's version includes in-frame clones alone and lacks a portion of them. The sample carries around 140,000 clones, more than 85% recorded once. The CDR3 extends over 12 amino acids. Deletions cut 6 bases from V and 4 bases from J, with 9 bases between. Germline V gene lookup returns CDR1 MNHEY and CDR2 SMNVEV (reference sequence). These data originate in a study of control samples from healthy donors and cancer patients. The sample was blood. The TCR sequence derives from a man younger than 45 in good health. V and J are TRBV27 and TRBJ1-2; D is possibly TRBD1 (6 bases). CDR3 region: CASRGHLYGYTF. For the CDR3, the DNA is TGTGCCAGCAGGGGACACCTCTATGGCTACACCTTC.